These T cell receptor beta chains were read from a single sample in a study of CD8 T cells in ankylosing spondylitis. TCRdb redid the calling of the 5' RACE reads with MiXCR, one entry per CDR3 protein. The table shows roughly 230,000 distinct CDR3 sequences, with 15% to 20% occurring only once. Sequencing was done on a sample of blood, either unsorted or a sorted T cell fraction (not recorded which). These receptors were collected from a male donor with ankylosing spondylitis or in good health (not recorded which). Both conserved end residues are part of each CDR3. A D gene is named only where the DNA matches it firmly. Clone size appears in some rows only: once, few, many, or a class for an expanded clone.

>NA|TRBD1|18|TRBJ2-7|TRBV11-1
TGTGCCAGCAGCTTACGCCTCAACCCCGGGACAGGGGTGGGGGAGCAGTACTTC
CASSLRLNPGTGVGEQYF
>few|NA|14|TRBJ2-3|TRBV20-1
TGCAGTGCCATTTGGGAGACTCTCGGAGATACGCAGTATTTT
CSAIWETLGDTQYF
>few|NA|18|TRBJ1-1|TRBV4-2
TGTGCCAGCAGCCAAGTAGATCCCATCTGGGGAAGTGACACTGAAGCTTTCTTT
CASSQVDPIWGSDTEAFF
>NA|NA|15|TRBJ1-2|TRBV29-1
TGCAGCGTCAACGGTGGGGCAGAATCTAACTATGGCTACACCTTC
CSVNGGAESNYGYTF
>NA|TRBD2|17|TRBJ2-2|TRBV20-1
TGCAGTGCTCCGGAGGGTAGCGGGAGGCCGAACACCGGGGAGCTGTTTTTT
CSAPEGSGRPNTGELFF
>few|NA|14|TRBJ1-3|TRBV6-1
TGTGCCAGCAGGCCCTTCGGGTCTGGAAACACCATATATTTT
CASRPFGSGNTIYF
>NA|TRBD2|17|TRBJ2-7|TRBV4-1
TGCGCCAGCAGCCCACAGGGACTAGCGGGAGGATTCTACGAGCAGTACTTC
CASSPQGLAGGFYEQYF
>NA|NA|13|TRBJ2-1|TRBV5-1
TGCGCCAGCAGCTCAAACAGGGTCAATGAGCAGTTCTTC
CASSSNRVNEQFF
>few|NA|17|TRBJ1-5|TRBV10-3
TGTGCCATCAGTGGGGGTGTCGTTGGGAGTCTTGATCAGCCCCAGCATTTT
CAISGGVVGSLDQPQHF
>NA|TRBD2|17|TRBJ2-1|TRBV4-3
TGCGCCAGCAGCCAAGTCATGACTAGCGTTTCCTACAATGAGCAGTTCTTC
CASSQVMTSVSYNEQFF
>many|TRBD2|16|TRBJ2-5|TRBV7-9
TGTGCCAGCAGCTTAATGGCTAGCGGGACTCAAGAGACCCAGTACTTC
CASSLMASGTQETQYF
>few|TRBD1|16|TRBJ2-1|TRBV4-1
TGCGCCAGCAGCCAAGCAGTGACAGGGTCCTACAATGAGCAGTTCTTC
CASSQAVTGSYNEQFF
>NA|TRBD1|13|TRBJ1-5|TRBV20-1
TGCAGTGCTCGTGAGACAGGGGGTCAGCCCCAGCATTTT
CSARETGGQPQHF
>NA|TRBD2|22|TRBJ2-7|TRBV4-1
TGCGCCAGCAGCCAAAAGAGGGCACCGGGACTAGCGGGAGGGTCCAGCTCCTACGAGCAGTACTTC
CASSQKRAPGLAGGSSSYEQYF
>few|TRBD1|14|TRBJ1-1|TRBV29-1
TGCAGCGCTGGGACAGGGGTGGTTGACACTGAAGCTTTCTTT
CSAGTGVVDTEAFF
>few|NA|13|TRBJ2-2|TRBV3-1
TGTGCCAGCAGCCACACCAACACCGGGGAGCTGTTTTTT
CASSHTNTGELFF
>NA|NA|16|TRBJ2-3|TRBV7-3
TGTGCCAGCAGCCTGGAAATGGGGGGCGGCACAGATACGCAGTATTTT
CASSLEMGGGTDTQYF
>NA|TRBD2|16|TRBJ2-7|TRBV9
TGTGCCAGCAGCGTATCCCTACTAGCGGCCCTTTACGAGCAGTACTTC
CASSVSLLAALYEQYF
>few|TRBD2|14|TRBJ2-1|TRBV27
TGTGCCACAGCACAGCGGGAGTGGGACAATGAGCAGTTCTTC
CATAQREWDNEQFF
>NA|NA|16|TRBJ2-7|TRBV15
TGTGCCACCAGCAGAGAGTCGGCAGGGATGGAGCGCGAGCAGTACTTC
CATSRESAGMEREQYF
>NA|NA|12|TRBJ1-1|TRBV12-3/TRBV12-4
TGTGCCAGCAGTTTTGATCTCACTGAAGCTTTCTTT
CASSFDLTEAFF
>few|NA|13|TRBJ2-5|TRBV5-6
TGTGCCAGCAGCCCCCAACCGAGGTCGAATCAGTACTTC
CASSPQPRSNQYF
>few|NA|14|TRBJ2-1|TRBV6-5
TGTGCCAGCAGTTACTCCGAGAAGAACCGGGCTCTGTTCTTC
CASSYSEKNRALFF
>NA|TRBD2|13|TRBJ2-7|TRBV6-6
TGTGCCAGCAGTACTAGCGGGAGTTACGAGCAGTACTTC
CASSTSGSYEQYF
>few|NA|12|TRBJ2-1|TRBV27
TGTGCCAGCAGTATCGGGGCGAGGGAGCAGTTCTTC
CASSIGAREQFF
>NA|TRBD2|18|TRBJ2-1|TRBV20-1
TGCAGTGCTAGAGAACTCGGATCAGCGGGAGTACGCCGCAATGAGCAGTTCTTC
CSARELGSAGVRRNEQFF
>few|NA|15|TRBJ2-7|TRBV21-1
TGTGCCAGCAGCAAGTGTTCGGGCATCCCCTACGAGCAGTACTTC
CASSKCSGIPYEQYF
>NA|NA|16|TRBJ2-5|TRBV27
TGTGCCAGCAGTTACTATAGCGGTGGAGTCAGGGAGACCCAGTACTTC
CASSYYSGGVRETQYF
>NA|TRBD2|21|TRBJ2-1|TRBV24-1
TGTGCCACCAGTGATTTGACAACGCGGAATCGGGCTAGCGGCGAGGCTAATGAGCAGTTCTTC
CATSDLTTRNRASGEANEQFF
>NA|NA|16|TRBJ1-2|TRBV20-1
TGCAGTGCTAGAGATCTCCGGGGACCATGGGAGGATGGCTCCACCTTC
CSARDLRGPWEDGSTF
>few|TRBD2|12|TRBJ2-3|TRBV29-1
TGCAGCGTTGGCGGGAGTACAGATACGCAGTATTTT
CSVGGSTDTQYF
>NA|NA|16|TRBJ2-6|TRBV6-2/TRBV6-3
TGTGCCAGCAGTACCCGGACAGTCTCTGGGGCCAACGTCCTGACTTTC
CASSTRTVSGANVLTF
>NA|TRBD2|15|TRBJ2-1|TRBV6-1
TGTGCCAGCAGTCCTACGGGCGGGAGTACCGAGGAGCAGTTCTTC
CASSPTGGSTEEQFF
>few|NA|12|TRBJ2-1|TRBV6-2/TRBV6-3
TGTGCCAGCACTTGGGGTAACAATGAGCAGTTCTTC
CASTWGNNEQFF
>NA|TRBD1|15|TRBJ2-1|TRBV25-1
TGTGCCAGCAGTGAATCACAGGGGAACTACAATGAGCAGTTCTTC
CASSESQGNYNEQFF
>NA|NA|13|TRBJ2-1|TRBV11-2
TGTGCCAGCAGCTCGGAACTAAGGAATGAGCAGTTCTTC
CASSSELRNEQFF
>few|TRBD2|15|TRBJ2-1|TRBV6-1
TGTGCCAGTCGTCTGGGGGGAGGGCCGTCCAATGAGCAGTTCTTC
CASRLGGGPSNEQFF
>NA|TRBD1|16|TRBJ2-7|TRBV6-5
TGTGCCAGCAGTTACTCACGACAGGGGATGCAATACGAGCAGTACTTC
CASSYSRQGMQYEQYF
>many|NA|17|TRBJ2-7|TRBV11-2
TGTGCCAGCAGCTTAGTCCGCCCTAGCGTGAGCTCCTACGAGCAGTACTTC
CASSLVRPSVSSYEQYF
>NA|NA|16|TRBJ1-1|TRBV7-2
TGTGCCAGCAGCAGCCAGGGGACGGGGTTGGTAGCTGAAGCTTTCTTT
CASSSQGTGLVAEAFF
>NA|NA|15|TRBJ2-7|TRBV5-1
TGCGCCAGCAGCCCCCTTTACGGGTCCATGGGGGAGCAGTACTTC
CASSPLYGSMGEQYF
>NA|TRBD1|14|TRBJ2-1|TRBV7-7
TGTGCTAGCAGCTTAGTGCAGGGGGCCAAGGAGCAGTTCTTC
CASSLVQGAKEQFF
>NA|TRBD2|19|TRBJ2-1|TRBV4-3
TGCGCCAGCAGCCAAGATGAGGGGCTTGGACTAGCTGCCTACAATGAGCAGTTCTTC
CASSQDEGLGLAAYNEQFF
>NA|NA|16|TRBJ2-1|TRBV29-1
TGCAGCGTTGTACAGGGATCTGGGCACTCCTACAATGAGCAGTTCTTC
CSVVQGSGHSYNEQFF
>NA|NA|14|TRBJ2-3|TRBV28
TGTGCCAGCAGTTTTACAGGAAGCACAGATACGCAGTATTTT
CASSFTGSTDTQYF
>NA|NA|15|TRBJ2-7|TRBV4-3
TGCGCCAGCAGCCAAGATAAAAGCGCCTCCTACGAGCAGTACTTC
CASSQDKSASYEQYF
>NA|TRBD1|15|TRBJ2-7|TRBV5-1
TGCGCCAGCAGCTGGGATTGGACAGGGGGCTACGAGCAGTACTTC
CASSWDWTGGYEQYF
>NA|NA|15|TRBJ1-1|TRBV4-1
TGCGCCAGCAGCCAAGATCCAGGGTATAACACTGAAGCTTTCTTT
CASSQDPGYNTEAFF